This T cell receptor (beta chain) was documented in a study of Graves' ophthalmopathy and Graves' hyperthyroidism. The CDR3 loop spans 16 amino acids. Germline CDR1 is SGHAT and CDR2 is FQDESV (reference sequence). The V and J ends lost 8 bases and 4 bases respectively, with 18 bases between them. This clonotype was counted at least ten times. Its specificity is not known. The TCR beta CDR3 regions underwent amplification from RNA transcripts. HTBI primers were used in a first-round RT-PCR, which preceded a second-round multiplex PCR. MiXCR was run by TCRdb on the multiplex PCR reads, yielding one entry per CDR3 protein. The table includes roughly 500,000 distinct CDR3 sequences, 14% detected once. Clinical symptoms, serum thyroxine, TRAb, thyroid ultrasound and orbital computed tomography formed the basis of diagnosis. General study results and limits: In blood appeared most of the expanded thyroid clonotypes whose frequency exceeded 0.001.

The sequenced material came from blood. The clonotype originates from a woman aged 30 to 39 with Graves' ophthalmopathy. The rearrangement links TRBV11-1 to TRBJ2-6, with D possibly TRBD2 on 6 matching bases. The CDR3, as DNA: TGTGCCAGCCGAGGAGGGTATACTACAGGGGCCAACGTCCTGACTTTC. This sequence encodes CASRGGYTTGANVLTF.